These 30 T cell receptor beta chains share one sample of origin, sequenced in a study of CDR3 diversity in severe acne. TCRdb independently ran MiXCR on the PCR reads; one entry per CDR3 protein. The data contain tens of thousands of distinct CDR3 sequences, 45% to 55% of them seen just once; the ten biggest clones take up 13% to 15%. What was sequenced was blood. Source of these receptors: a male donor in good health, without acne.

J is TRBJ2-5 and V is TRBV7-2; D is uncertain. CDR3 length: 13 residues. V was trimmed by 1 base and J by 5 bases, leaving 8 bases between them. The germline CDR1 and CDR2 sequences are SGHTA and FQGNSA. The CDR3 here is CASSLDPGETQYF. The CDR3 region has the DNA TGTGCCAGCAGCTTAGATCCCGGGGAGACCCAGTACTTC.

The chain links TRBV10-3 to TRBJ2-5; D assignment may be TRBD1 or TRBD2 (6 bases each). TRBJ2-7 matches the DNA end more closely, so the J call is doubtful. The CDR3 totals 14 residues. CDR1 ENHRY and CDR2 SYGVKD come from the germline V gene. CDR3 protein: CAISDLGGSYEQYF. The DNA of the CDR3 is TGTGCCATCAGTGATCTAGGGGGGTCCTACGAGCAGTACTTC.

V and J are TRBV24-1 and TRBJ2-7; 7 bases are a match to TRBD2. CDR1 KGHDR and CDR2 SFDVKD come from the germline V gene. With V trimmed by 2 bases and J by 1 base, 7 bases remained unmatched. The CDR3 covers 16 residues. The CDR3 loop reads CATSDSGLAVSYEQYF. The CDR3 bases are TGTGCCACCAGTGATTCTGGGCTAGCGGTATCCTACGAGCAGTACTTC.

This chain joins TRBV29-1 and TRBJ2-1; 11 nucleotides agree with TRBD2. The CDR3 is 13 amino acids. Trimming cost V 6 bases and J 7 bases; bases outside gene matches: 5. Germline V gene sequence: CDR1 SQVTM, CDR2 ANQGSEA. The CDR3 sequence: CSVTSGRGNEQFF. DNA of the CDR3: TGCAGCGTAACTAGCGGGAGAGGGAATGAGCAGTTCTTC.

This clonotype was detected ten times or more. The chain combines TRBV7-9 with TRBJ2-3; possibly TRBD2 for D (6 bases). Germline loops: CDR1 SEHNR, CDR2 FQNEAQ (reference sequence). V was shortened by 5 bases and J by 4 bases, with 13 bases between the two germline ends. CDR3 size: 14 residues. DNA of the CDR3: TGTGCCAGCAGCCCCCGGGCGGGACCAGATACGCAGTATTTT. Translating it yields CASSPRAGPDTQYF.

The CDR3 DNA sequence: TGCAGTGCCCAGTTACCTTATGGCTACACCATATATTTT. This sequence encodes CSAQLPYGYTIYF. The V and J genes are TRBV20-1 and TRBJ1-3; D gene unclear. Germline CDR1 and CDR2: DFQATT and SNEGSKA (reference sequence). The V end was cut by 6 bases, the J end by 8 bases, with 17 bases between. The CDR3 totals 13 residues.

Here the CDR3 DNA reads TGTGCCAGCAGTTTAATACCAGGGGGTAAGACTGAAGCTTTCTTT. Its protein product is CASSLIPGGKTEAFF. The genes are TRBV12-3 or TRBV12-4 and TRBJ1-1, with 7 bases aligning to TRBD1. Unmatched junction bases numbered 8, after V lost 2 bases and J lost 5 bases. This CDR3 is built from 15 residues.

This clonotype came up a few times. Being one base from a much bigger clone, this may be a read error. The V gene is TRBV5-1, the J gene TRBJ2-3, with 9 nucleotides matching TRBD2. The J segment lost 4 bases and the V segment lost 9 bases, leaving 12 bases of the junction unmatched. The CDR3 is 15 residues long. Germline V gives CDR1 SGHRS, CDR2 YFSETQ. CDR3 loop: CATKSGGLNADTQYF. CDR3 coding DNA: TGCGCCACAAAGAGCGGGGGGCTGAACGCAGATACGCAGTATTTT. Variable domain in full (rest from reference TRBV5-1 and TRBJ2-3): KAGVTQTPRYLIKTRGQQVTLSCSPISGHRSVSWYQQTPGQGLQFLFEYFSETQRNKGNFPGRFSGRQFSNSRSEMNVSTLELGDSALYLCATKSGGLNADTQYFGPGTRLTVL.

To note about this clonotype: The junction shows a germline mismatch at one end, possibly a read error. This chain joins TRBV5-1 and TRBJ2-7; a possible D gene is TRBD2 (6 bases). Germline V gene data show CDR1 as SGHRS and CDR2 as YFSETQ. The length of the CDR3 is 12 residues. In nucleotides, the CDR3 is TGTGCCAGCAGCTTGGTGGGGGGCGAGCAGTACTTC. It encodes CASSLVGGEQYF.

This clonotype was found a few times. The chain employs TRBV7-9 and TRBJ2-3, with D perhaps being TRBD1 or TRBD2 (5 bases each). CDR3 length: 15 residues. Germline CDR1 reads SEHNR; CDR2 reads FQNEAQ (reference sequence). The ends were cut back, 2 bases at V and 4 bases at J, with 13 bases in the middle. CDR3 nucleotide sequence: TGTGCCAGCAGCTTAATATTGGGGGTCCCAGATACGCAGTATTTT. Its protein product is CASSLILGVPDTQYF. Filled out from reference TRBV7-9 and TRBJ2-3, the complete variable domain reads DTGVSQNPRHKITKRGQNVTFRCDPISEHNRLYWYRQTLGQGPEFLTYFQNEAQLEKSRLLSDRFSAERPKGSFSTLEIQRTEQGDSAMYLCASSLILGVPDTQYFGPGTRLTVL.

This clonotype appeared a few times. The chain recombines TRBV6-1 with TRBJ2-3; TRBD2 might be the D (6 bases). V shed 2 bases and J shed 11 bases, with 17 bases lying between them. Germline V gives CDR1 MNHNS, CDR2 SASEGT. The CDR3 covers 14 residues. The CDR3 sequence is CASSERAEGYGQYF. CDR3 nucleotide sequence: TGTGCCAGCAGTGAAAGAGCGGAGGGGTACGGGCAGTATTTT.

V usage is TRBV10-3 and J usage is TRBJ2-6, with 11 bases aligning to TRBD2. The CDR3 is 18 residues long. The ends lost 3 bases at V and 4 bases at J; junction bases unmatched: 8. CDR1 and CDR2 (germline): ENHRY, SYGVKD. CDR3 protein: CAISDVAGGVTGANVLTF. For the CDR3, the DNA is TGTGCCATCAGTGATGTAGCGGGAGGGGTCACCGGGGCCAACGTCCTGACTTTC.

DNA for the CDR3: TGCAGCGCAACGTGGGGAAGAAAGGGACAGGGGATCTATGGCTACACCTTC. Translation: CSATWGRKGQGIYGYTF. The J gene is TRBJ1-2, the V gene TRBV29-1; 10 positions agree with TRBD1. Germline values: CDR1 SQVTM, CDR2 ANQGSEA. The V and J ends lost 7 bases and 4 bases, in that order; junction bases with no gene match: 18. The CDR3 sequence is 17 residues long.

This clonotype was counted a few times. The V call is TRBV25-1, the J call TRBJ1-5; D unclear. The CDR3 spans 14 residues. V gave up 6 bases and J gave up 1 base, with 10 bases separating them. CDR1 and CDR2 from the germline V gene are MGHDK and SYGVNS. The CDR3 loop is CASSIIQSNQPQHF. As DNA, the CDR3 is TGTGCCAGCAGCATCATCCAGAGCAATCAGCCCCAGCATTTT.

The sample holds a few counts of this clonotype. The V call is TRBV7-9, the J call TRBJ2-7, with TRBD1 as a possible D gene (6 bases). The J call may be faulty, since TRBJ2-1 better matches the DNA end. This CDR3 spans 14 amino acids. Germline V gene data show CDR1 as SEHNR and CDR2 as FQNEAQ (reference sequence). In DNA form, the CDR3 reads TGTGCCAGCAGCCATGCGGACAGCTACAATGAGCAGTTCTTC. Amino acids: CASSHADSYNEQFF.

Only a few counts were recorded for this clonotype. The chain carries TRBV7-9 and TRBJ2-7; 9 bases match TRBD1. J lost 5 bases, V lost 5 bases, and 10 bases had no gene match. CDR1 and CDR2 (germline): SEHNR, FQNEAQ (reference sequence). The CDR3 is made up of 15 amino acids. CDR3 sequence (DNA): TGTGCCAGCAGCGGGCCCGGGACAGGGCACAACGAGCAGTACTTC. Translating gives CASSGPGTGHNEQYF.

A few counts support this clonotype. The chain uses TRBV2 and TRBJ1-6; the D is unclear. The germline V and J ends were trimmed by 6 bases and 11 bases, with 17 bases remaining between them. The CDR3 is made up of 14 amino acids. Germline assignment: CDR1 SNHLY and CDR2 FYNNEI. The CDR3 reads CASRGLRGFAPLHF. The CDR3 DNA reads TGTGCCAGCAGGGGCCTCCGAGGTTTCGCACCCCTCCACTTT.

This clonotype was picked up a small number of times. V usage is TRBV20-1 and J usage is TRBJ1-1; possibly TRBD1 for D (6 bases). The CDR3 contains 11 residues. The germline CDR1 and CDR2 sequences are DFQATT and SNEGSKA (reference sequence). Trimming took 5 bases from V and 4 from J, leaving 8 bases between them. Here the CDR3 reads CSAYRVTEAFF. The CDR3 DNA sequence: TGCAGTGCTTACAGGGTCACTGAAGCTTTCTTT.

The chain combines TRBV25-1 with TRBJ1-6; D is uncertain. The V gene lost 8 bases and the J gene lost 8 bases, with 16 bases spanning the gap. The CDR3 runs 14 residues. Looked up from germline, CDR1 is MGHDK and CDR2 is SYGVNS. The CDR3 DNA reads as TGTGCCAGCGGCGCCAATCTTGGGGATTCACCCCTCCACTTT. This encodes CASGANLGDSPLHF.

This clonotype was observed a few times. The chain couples TRBV6-5 to TRBJ1-1; 9 nucleotides agree with TRBD1. The trim removed 6 bases at V and 5 bases at J, leaving 4 bases unmatched. The CDR3 is made up of 13 amino acids. CDR1 is MNHEY and CDR2 is SVGAGI in the germline V gene. The CDR3 is CASRTGGGTEAFF. CDR3 in DNA: TGTGCCAGCAGGACAGGGGGAGGGACTGAAGCTTTCTTT.

The J gene is TRBJ2-5, the V gene TRBV9; TRBD2 matches 7 bases. The J call may be incorrect, as the DNA end agrees better with TRBJ2-7. This CDR3 contains 18 residues. Germline V CDR1 and CDR2: SGDLS, YYNGEE. The CDR3 protein is CASTPPRALREQFNEQYF. The CDR3 DNA is TGTGCCAGCACCCCCCCCCGGGCCCTGCGGGAGCAGTTCAACGAGCAGTACTTC.

This clonotype came up many times. J is TRBJ2-5 and V is TRBV3-1; D ambiguous. Trimming removed 7 bases from V and 2 bases from J, with 8 bases in between. There are 12 residues in the CDR3. CDR1 and CDR2 from the germline V gene are LGHDT and YNNKEL (reference sequence). In DNA, the CDR3 is TGTGCCAGCACCTCCCTACAAGAGACCCAGTACTTC. It specifies CASTSLQETQYF.

The chain is built from TRBV19 and TRBJ1-5, with D perhaps TRBD1 (5 bases). V gave up 8 bases and J gave up 3 bases, with 11 bases separating them. This CDR3 has 13 amino acids. Germline CDR1 and CDR2: LNHDA and SQIVND (reference sequence). CDR3 in DNA: TGTGCCAGTCGGGGACGACTCAATCAGCCCCAGCATTTT. It encodes CASRGRLNQPQHF.

This clonotype has ten or more counts. This chain links TRBV9 with TRBJ1-1, with unresolved D. With 2 bases removed from V and 5 bases from J, the gap between germline ends came to 10 bases. The CDR3 sequence is 13 residues long. CDR1 SGDLS and CDR2 YYNGEE come from the germline V gene. The CDR3: CASSVAGATEAFF. The CDR3 bases are TGTGCCAGCAGCGTCGCCGGAGCAACTGAAGCTTTCTTT.

This clonotype was found a few times. The V and J genes are TRBV25-1 and TRBJ1-2, with D tentatively TRBD1 (5 bases). V lost 1 base and J 7 bases, leaving 13 bases between the germline ends. The CDR3 spans 14 residues. Germline CDR1 and CDR2: MGHDK and SYGVNS. The CDR3 protein is CASSEWGGSRGYTF. The CDR3 DNA follows: TGTGCCAGCAGTGAATGGGGGGGTTCGCGTGGCTACACCTTC.

This clonotype was detected a few times. The chain links TRBV10-2 to TRBJ2-7; the D call may be TRBD1 or TRBD2 (5 bases each). The CDR3 length is 14 residues. In germline, CDR1 is WSHSY, CDR2 SAAADI. Trimming took off 6 bases at V and 2 bases at J, with 14 bases between the two ends. The CDR3 DNA reads as TGCGCCAGCAGCCAAGGGGTCGGGACCTACGAGCAGTACTTC. Translating gives CASSQGVGTYEQYF.

This clonotype came up many times. This chain links TRBV3-1 with TRBJ2-5; the match to TRBD1 covers 7 bases. With 2 bases clipped from V and 4 bases from J, the junction kept 4 bases outside the gene matches. The germline V gene encodes CDR1 LGHDT and CDR2 YNNKEL (reference sequence). There are 14 residues in the CDR3. DNA for the CDR3: TGTGCCAGCAGCCAACCAGACAGGGTAGAGACCCAGTACTTC. It is translated as CASSQPDRVETQYF.

This clonotype was counted at least ten times. This rearrangement joins TRBV9 to TRBJ1-2; possibly TRBD1 for D (5 bases). Trimming took 0 bases from V and 3 from J, leaving 6 bases between them. The CDR3 length is 13 residues. Per the germline V gene, CDR1 is SGDLS and CDR2 is YYNGEE. The CDR3: CASSVGGDYGYTF. The CDR3 bases are TGTGCCAGCAGCGTAGGGGGGGACTATGGCTACACCTTC.

The CDR3 is CSAPTRDWEFFTDTQYF. The CDR3 DNA reads as TGCAGTGCTCCCACCAGGGATTGGGAGTTTTTCACAGATACGCAGTATTTT. V is TRBV20-1 and J is TRBJ2-3; the D call may be TRBD1 or TRBD2 (5 bases each). CDR3 length: 17 amino acids. From germline, CDR1 is DFQATT and CDR2 SNEGSKA (reference sequence). Trimming removed 5 bases from V and 2 bases from J, with 23 bases in between.

Note on this clonotype: Because the CDR3 is missing its conserved closing phenylalanine or tryptophan, this is likely a read error. Because the CDR3's place on the DNA is in doubt, the DNA is left out and the CDR3 is given as listed by TCRdb. The CDR3 sequence: CASSGGLVNSGANVLVL. The V call is TRBV4-1, the J call TRBJ2-6; the tabulated D call, TRBD1, remains unverified against the DNA. Germline assignment: CDR1 MGHRA and CDR2 YSYEKL. The CDR3 region is 17 residues in length, termini included.